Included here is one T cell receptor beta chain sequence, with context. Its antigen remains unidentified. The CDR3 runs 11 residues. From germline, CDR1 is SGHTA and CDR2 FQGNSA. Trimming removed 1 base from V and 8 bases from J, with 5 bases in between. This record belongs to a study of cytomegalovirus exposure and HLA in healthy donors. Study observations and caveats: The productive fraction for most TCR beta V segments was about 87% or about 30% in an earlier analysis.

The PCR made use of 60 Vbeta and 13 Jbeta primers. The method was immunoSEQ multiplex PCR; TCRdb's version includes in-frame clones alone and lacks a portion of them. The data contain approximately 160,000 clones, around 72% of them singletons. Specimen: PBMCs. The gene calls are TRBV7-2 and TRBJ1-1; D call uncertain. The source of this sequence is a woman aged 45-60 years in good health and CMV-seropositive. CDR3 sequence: CASSLEREAFF. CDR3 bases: TGTGCCAGCAGCTTAGAGCGGGAAGCTTTCTTT. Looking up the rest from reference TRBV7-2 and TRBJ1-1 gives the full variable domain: GAGVSQSPSNKVTEKGKDVELRCDPISGHTALYWYRQSLGQGLEFLIYFQGNSAPDKSGLPSDRFSAERTGGSVSTLTIQRTQQEDSAVYLCASSLEREAFFGQGTRLTVV.